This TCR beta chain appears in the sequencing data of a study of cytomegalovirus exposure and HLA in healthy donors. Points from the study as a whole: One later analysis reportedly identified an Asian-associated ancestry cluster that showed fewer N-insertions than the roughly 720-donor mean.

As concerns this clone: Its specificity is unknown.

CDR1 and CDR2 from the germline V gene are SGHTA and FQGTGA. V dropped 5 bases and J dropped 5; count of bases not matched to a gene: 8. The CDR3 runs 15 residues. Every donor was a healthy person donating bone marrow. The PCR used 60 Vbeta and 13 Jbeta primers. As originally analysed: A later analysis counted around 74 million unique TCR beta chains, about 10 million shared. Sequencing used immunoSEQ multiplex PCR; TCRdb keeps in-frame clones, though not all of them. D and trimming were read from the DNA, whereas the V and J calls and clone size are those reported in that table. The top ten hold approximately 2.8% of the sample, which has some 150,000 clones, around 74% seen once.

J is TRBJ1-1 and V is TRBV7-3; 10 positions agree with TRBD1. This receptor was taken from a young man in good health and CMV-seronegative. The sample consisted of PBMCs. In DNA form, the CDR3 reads TGTGCCAGCAGCCTAGCCGGGACAGGGGAGACTGAAGCTTTCTTT. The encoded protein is CASSLAGTGETEAFF.